This T cell receptor (beta chain) emerged from a study of CD8+CD57+ T cells in acquired aplastic anemia. Looking at the study overall: The mean DNA yield obtained from sorted CD4+ and CD8+ cells came to roughly 3.4 ug. Healthy donors had, on average, around 11 million reads for their CD4+ cells.

V lost 5 bases, J lost 4 bases, and 12 bases lay in between. The germline gives CDR1 SGHAT, CDR2 FQNNGV. CDR3 length: 13 amino acids. CDR3 and TCR beta VDJ profiling relied on a genomic DNA template. TCRdb independently ran MiXCR on the reads; one entry per CDR3 protein. The sample records about 110,000 distinct CDR3 sequences, less than 65% being singletons. This clonotype came up many times. The antigen is undetermined. Study observations and caveats: Patients and controls had in common 25 to 30 CD8+ CDR3 sequences. Between patients and controls, CD8+ Simpson's diversity did not vary significantly.

This clonotype was obtained from a human donor in good health, serving as a control. The gene calls are TRBV11-2 and TRBJ2-7; D is uncertain. Sequencing was performed on sorted CD4+, CD8+, or CD8+CD57+ T cells (not recorded which) from PBMCs. The CDR3 is CASSRAELYEQYF. For the CDR3, the DNA is TGTGCCAGCAGCAGGGCCGAGCTTTACGAGCAGTACTTC.